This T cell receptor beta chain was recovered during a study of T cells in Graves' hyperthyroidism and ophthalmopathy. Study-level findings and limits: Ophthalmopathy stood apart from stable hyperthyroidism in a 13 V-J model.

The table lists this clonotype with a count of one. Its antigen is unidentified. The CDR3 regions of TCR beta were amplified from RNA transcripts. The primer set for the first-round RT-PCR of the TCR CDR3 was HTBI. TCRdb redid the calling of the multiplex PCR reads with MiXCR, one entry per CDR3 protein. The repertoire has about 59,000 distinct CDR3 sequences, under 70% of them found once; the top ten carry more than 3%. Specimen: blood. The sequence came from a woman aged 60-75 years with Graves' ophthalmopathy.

The chain's CDR3 is CSVGGQGYTGEQYF. The CDR3, as DNA: TGCAGCGTTGGAGGACAGGGCTACACCGGGGAGCAGTACTTC. This chain links TRBV29-1 with TRBJ2-7, with TRBD1 matching over 8 bases. V was pared by 4 bases and J by 7 bases, with 12 bases of the junction left unmatched. This CDR3 has 14 amino acids. Looked up from germline, CDR1 is SQVTM and CDR2 is ANQGSEA.